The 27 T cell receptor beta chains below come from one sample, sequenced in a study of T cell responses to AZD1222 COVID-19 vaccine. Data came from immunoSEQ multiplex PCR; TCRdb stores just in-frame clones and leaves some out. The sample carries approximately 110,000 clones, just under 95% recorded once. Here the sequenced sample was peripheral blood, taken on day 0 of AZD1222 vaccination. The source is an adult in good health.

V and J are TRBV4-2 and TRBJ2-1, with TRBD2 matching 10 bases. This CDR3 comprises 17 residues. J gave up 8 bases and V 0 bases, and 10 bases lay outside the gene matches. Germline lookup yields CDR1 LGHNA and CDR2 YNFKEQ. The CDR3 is CASSQENSGGFGHEQFF. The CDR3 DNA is TGTGCCAGCAGCCAAGAGAATAGCGGGGGGTTTGGCCATGAGCAGTTCTTC.

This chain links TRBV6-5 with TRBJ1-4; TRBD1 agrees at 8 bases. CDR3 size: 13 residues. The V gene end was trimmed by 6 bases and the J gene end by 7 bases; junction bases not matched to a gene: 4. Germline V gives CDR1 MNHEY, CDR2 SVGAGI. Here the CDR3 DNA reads TGTGCCAGCAGGGCAGGGGGCTCTGAAAAACTGTTTTTT. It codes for CASRAGGSEKLFF.

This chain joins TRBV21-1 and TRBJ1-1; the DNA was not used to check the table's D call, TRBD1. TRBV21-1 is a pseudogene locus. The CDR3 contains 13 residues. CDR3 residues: CASRHRGGTEAFF. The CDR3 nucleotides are TGTGCCAGCAGGCACAGGGGAGGAACTGAAGCTTTCTTT.

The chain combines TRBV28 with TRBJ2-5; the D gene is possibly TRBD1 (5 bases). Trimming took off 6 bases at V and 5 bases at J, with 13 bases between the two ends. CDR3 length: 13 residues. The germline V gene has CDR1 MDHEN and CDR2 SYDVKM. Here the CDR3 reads CASRRAGWETQYF. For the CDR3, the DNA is TGTGCCAGCAGACGGGCAGGGTGGGAGACCCAGTACTTC.

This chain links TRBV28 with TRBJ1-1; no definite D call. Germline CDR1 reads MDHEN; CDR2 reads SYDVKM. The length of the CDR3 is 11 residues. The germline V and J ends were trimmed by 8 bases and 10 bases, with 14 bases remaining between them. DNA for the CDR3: TGTGCCAGCTTAGGAGGGCGGGTAGCTTTCTTT. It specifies CASLGGRVAFF.

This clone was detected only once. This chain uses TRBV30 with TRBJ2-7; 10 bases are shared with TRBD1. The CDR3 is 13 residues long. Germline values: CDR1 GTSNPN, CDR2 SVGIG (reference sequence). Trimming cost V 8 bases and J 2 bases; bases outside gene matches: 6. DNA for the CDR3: TGTGCCGCAGGCGGGACAGGGGCCTACGAGCAGTACTTC. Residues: CAAGGTGAYEQYF.

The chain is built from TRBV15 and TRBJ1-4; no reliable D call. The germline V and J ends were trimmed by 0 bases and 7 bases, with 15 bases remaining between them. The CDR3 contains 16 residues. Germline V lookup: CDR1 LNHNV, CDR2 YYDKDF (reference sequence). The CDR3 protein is CATSRDFSGSGEKLFF. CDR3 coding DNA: TGTGCCACCAGCAGAGATTTCTCTGGGTCGGGTGAAAAACTGTTTTTT.

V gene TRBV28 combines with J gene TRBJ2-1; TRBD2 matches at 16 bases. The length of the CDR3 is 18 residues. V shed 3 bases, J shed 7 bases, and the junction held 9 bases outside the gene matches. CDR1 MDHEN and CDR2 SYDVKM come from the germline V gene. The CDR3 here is CASSFGTSGRAGGNEQFF. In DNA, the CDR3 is TGTGCCAGCAGTTTCGGGACTAGCGGGAGGGCAGGGGGGAATGAGCAGTTCTTC.

CDR3 sequence reads: CASSVGRGNEKLFF. CDR3 DNA: TGTGCCAGCAGTGTGGGAAGGGGAAATGAAAAACTGTTTTTT. The J gene is TRBJ1-4, the V gene TRBV28, with D tentatively TRBD1 (5 bases). V was clipped by 5 bases and J by 5 bases, with 12 bases between them. The CDR3 sequence is 14 residues long. CDR1 is MDHEN and CDR2 is SYDVKM in the germline V gene.

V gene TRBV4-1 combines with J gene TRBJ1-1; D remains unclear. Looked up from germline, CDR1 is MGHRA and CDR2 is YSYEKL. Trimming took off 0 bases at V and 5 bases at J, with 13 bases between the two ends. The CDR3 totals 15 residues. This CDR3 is CASSQDGRGWTEAFF. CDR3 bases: TGCGCCAGCAGCCAAGACGGTCGGGGTTGGACTGAAGCTTTCTTT.

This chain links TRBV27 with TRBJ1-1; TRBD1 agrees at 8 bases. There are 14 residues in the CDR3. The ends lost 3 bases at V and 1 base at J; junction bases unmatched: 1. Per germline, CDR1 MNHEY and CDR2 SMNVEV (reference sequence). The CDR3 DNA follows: TGTGCCAGCAGTTTCCAGGGGGCGAACACTGAAGCTTTCTTT. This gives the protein CASSFQGANTEAFF.

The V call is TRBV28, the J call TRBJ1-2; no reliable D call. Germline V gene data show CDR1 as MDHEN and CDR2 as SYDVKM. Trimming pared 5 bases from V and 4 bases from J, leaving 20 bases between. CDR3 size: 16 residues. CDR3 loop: CASSPPPGRLVYGYTF. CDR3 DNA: TGTGCCAGCAGTCCCCCCCCCGGGCGATTGGTCTATGGCTACACCTTC.

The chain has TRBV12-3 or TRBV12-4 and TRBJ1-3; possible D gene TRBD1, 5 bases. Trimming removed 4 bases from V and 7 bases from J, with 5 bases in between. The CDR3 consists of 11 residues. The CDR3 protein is CASSYRNTIYF. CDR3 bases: TGTGCCAGCAGTTACAGGAACACCATATATTTT.

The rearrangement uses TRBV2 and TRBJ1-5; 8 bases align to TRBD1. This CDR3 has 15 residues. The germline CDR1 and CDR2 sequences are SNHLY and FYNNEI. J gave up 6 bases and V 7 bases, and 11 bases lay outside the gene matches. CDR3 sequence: CASILGQGGGQPQHF. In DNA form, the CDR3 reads TGTGCCAGCATACTCGGACAGGGCGGCGGTCAGCCCCAGCATTTT.

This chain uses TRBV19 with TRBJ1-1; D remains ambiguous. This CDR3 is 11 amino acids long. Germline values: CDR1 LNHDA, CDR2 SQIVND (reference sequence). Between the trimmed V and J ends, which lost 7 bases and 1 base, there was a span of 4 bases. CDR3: CASNENTEAFF. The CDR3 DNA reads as TGTGCCAGTAACGAGAACACTGAAGCTTTCTTT.

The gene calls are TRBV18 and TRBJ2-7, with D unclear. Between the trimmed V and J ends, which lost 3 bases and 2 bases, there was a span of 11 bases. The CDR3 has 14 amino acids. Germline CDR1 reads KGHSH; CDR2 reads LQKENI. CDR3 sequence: CASSPTDEAYEQYF. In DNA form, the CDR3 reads TGTGCCAGCTCACCGACGGACGAGGCCTACGAGCAGTACTTC.

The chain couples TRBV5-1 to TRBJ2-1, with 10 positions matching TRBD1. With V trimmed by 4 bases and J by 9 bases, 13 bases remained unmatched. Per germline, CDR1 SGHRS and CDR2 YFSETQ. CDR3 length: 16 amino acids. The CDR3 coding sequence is TGCGCCAGCAGCAGGAATTCCGGGACAGGGGTGGGTGAGCAGTTCTTC. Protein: CASSRNSGTGVGEQFF. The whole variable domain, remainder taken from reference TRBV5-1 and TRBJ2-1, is KAGVTQTPRYLIKTRGQQVTLSCSPISGHRSVSWYQQTPGQGLQFLFEYFSETQRNKGNFPGRFSGRQFSNSRSEMNVSTLELGDSALYLCASSRNSGTGVGEQFFGPGTRLTVL.

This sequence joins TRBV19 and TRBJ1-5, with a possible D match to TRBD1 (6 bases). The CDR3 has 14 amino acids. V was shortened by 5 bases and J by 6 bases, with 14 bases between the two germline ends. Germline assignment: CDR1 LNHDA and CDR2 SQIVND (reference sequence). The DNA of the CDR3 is TGTGCCAGTAGTGATACAGGGAACCCTCAGCCCCAGCATTTT. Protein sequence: CASSDTGNPQPQHF.

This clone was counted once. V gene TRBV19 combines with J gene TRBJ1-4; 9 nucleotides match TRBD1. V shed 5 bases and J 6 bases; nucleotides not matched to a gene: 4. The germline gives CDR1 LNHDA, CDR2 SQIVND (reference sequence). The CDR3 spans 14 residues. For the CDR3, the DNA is TGTGCCAGTAGTGGGGACAGGGTTGATGAAAAACTGTTTTTT. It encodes CASSGDRVDEKLFF.

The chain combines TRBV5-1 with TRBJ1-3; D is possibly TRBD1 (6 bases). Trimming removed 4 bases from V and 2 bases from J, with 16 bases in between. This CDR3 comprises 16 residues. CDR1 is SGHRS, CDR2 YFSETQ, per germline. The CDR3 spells CASSLEGGLPGNTIYF. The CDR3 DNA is TGCGCCAGCAGCCTGGAGGGGGGACTCCCTGGAAACACCATATATTTT.

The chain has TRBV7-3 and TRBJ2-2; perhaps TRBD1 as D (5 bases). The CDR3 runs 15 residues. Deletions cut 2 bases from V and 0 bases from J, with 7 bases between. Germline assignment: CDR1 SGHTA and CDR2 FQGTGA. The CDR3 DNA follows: TGTGCCAGCAGCTTAGGGGCCGCGAACACCGGGGAGCTGTTTTTT. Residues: CASSLGAANTGELFF.

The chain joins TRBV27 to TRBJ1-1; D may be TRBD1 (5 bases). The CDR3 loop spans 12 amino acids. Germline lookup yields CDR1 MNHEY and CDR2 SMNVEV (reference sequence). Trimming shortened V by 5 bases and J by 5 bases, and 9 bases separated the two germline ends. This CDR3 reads CASSGTPTEAFF. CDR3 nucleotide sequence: TGTGCCAGCAGTGGGACGCCGACTGAAGCTTTCTTT.

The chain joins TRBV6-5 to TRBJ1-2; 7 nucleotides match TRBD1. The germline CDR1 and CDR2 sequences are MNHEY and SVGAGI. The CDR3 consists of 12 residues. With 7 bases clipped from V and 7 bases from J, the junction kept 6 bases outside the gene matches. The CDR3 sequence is CASTDRASGYTF. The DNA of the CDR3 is TGTGCCAGCACCGACAGGGCTAGTGGCTACACCTTC.

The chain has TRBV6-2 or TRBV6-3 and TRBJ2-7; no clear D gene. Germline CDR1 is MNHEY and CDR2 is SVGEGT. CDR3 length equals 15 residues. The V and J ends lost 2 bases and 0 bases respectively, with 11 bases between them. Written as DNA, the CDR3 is TGTGCCAGCAGTTACAACAGAAAGAGCTCCTACGAGCAGTACTTC. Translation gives CASSYNRKSSYEQYF.

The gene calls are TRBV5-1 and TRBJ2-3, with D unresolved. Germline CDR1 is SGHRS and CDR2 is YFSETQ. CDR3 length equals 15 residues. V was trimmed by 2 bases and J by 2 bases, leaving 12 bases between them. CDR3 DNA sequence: TGCGCCAGCAGCTTCGCAACGGTACACACAGATACGCAGTATTTT. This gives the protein CASSFATVHTDTQYF.

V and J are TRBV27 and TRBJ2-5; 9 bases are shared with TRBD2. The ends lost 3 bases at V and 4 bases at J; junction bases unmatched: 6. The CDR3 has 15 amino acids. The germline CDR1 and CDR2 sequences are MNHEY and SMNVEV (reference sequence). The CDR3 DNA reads TGTGCCAGCAGTTTCGGGGCTAGCGGGACAGAGACCCAGTACTTC. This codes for CASSFGASGTETQYF.

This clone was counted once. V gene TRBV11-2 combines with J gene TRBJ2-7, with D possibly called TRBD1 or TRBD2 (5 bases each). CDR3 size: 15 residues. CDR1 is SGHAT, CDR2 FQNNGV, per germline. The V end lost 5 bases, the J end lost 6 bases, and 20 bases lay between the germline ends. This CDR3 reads CASSRPGAEGTEQYF. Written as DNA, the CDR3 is TGTGCCAGCAGCCGACCCGGGGCCGAAGGAACCGAGCAGTACTTC.